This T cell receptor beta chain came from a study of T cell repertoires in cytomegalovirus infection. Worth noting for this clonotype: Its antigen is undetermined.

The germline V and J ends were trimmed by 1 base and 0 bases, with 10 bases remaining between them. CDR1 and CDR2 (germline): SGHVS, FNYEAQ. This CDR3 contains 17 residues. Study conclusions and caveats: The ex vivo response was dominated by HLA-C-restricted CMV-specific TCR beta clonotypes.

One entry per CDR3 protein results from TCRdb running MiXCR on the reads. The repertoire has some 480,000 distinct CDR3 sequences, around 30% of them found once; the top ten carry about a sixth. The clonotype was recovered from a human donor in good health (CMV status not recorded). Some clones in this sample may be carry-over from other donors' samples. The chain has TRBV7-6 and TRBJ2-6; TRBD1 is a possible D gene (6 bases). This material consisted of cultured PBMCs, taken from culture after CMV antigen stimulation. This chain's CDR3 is CASSLETGHSGANVLTF. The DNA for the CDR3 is TGTGCCAGCAGCTTAGAAACAGGGCACTCTGGGGCCAACGTCCTGACTTTC.